Listed below are T cell receptor beta chains from one sample, sequenced in a study of T cell responses to AZD1222 COVID-19 vaccine. Profiling relied on immunoSEQ multiplex PCR, and the TCRdb table lists in-frame clones only, not all of them. The sample holds under 200,000 clones; 90% are singletons and the top ten take around 1.5%. The specimen was peripheral blood, collected on day 0 of AZD1222 vaccination. The receptors stem from an adult in good health. CDR3s include the opening cysteine and the closing phenylalanine or tryptophan. A D gene is named only where the DNA matches it firmly. Only some rows state a clone size, as once, few, many or a class for expanded clones.

V	size	D	J	CDR3	DNA
TRBV10-3	.	TRBD2	TRBJ2-1	CAIGKGAGEVYNEQFF	TGTGCCATCGGTAAGGGAGCGGGGGAGGTCTACAATGAGCAGTTCTTC
TRBV7-2	.	.	TRBJ2-1	CASSQGFGEQFF	TGTGCCAGCAGTCAGGGATTCGGTGAGCAGTTCTTC
TRBV27	.	.	TRBJ2-7	CASSPHSYEQYF	TGTGCCAGCAGTCCCCACTCCTACGAGCAGTACTTC
TRBV2	.	.	TRBJ2-2	CASSRTGGANTGELFF	TGTGCCAGCAGCAGGACGGGGGGCGCGAACACCGGGGAGCTGTTTTTT
TRBV3-1/TRBV3-2	medium-sized	.	TRBJ2-3	CASSQSGEITDTQYF	TGTGCCAGCAGCCAAAGTGGGGAAATCACAGATACGCAGTATTTT
TRBV12-3/TRBV12-4	.	.	TRBJ1-1	CASSFSANTEAFF	TGTGCCAGCAGTTTTTCGGCGAACACTGAAGCTTTCTTT
TRBV5-5	once	TRBD2	TRBJ2-5	CASSLAPSGGQETQYF	TGTGCCAGCAGCTTGGCGCCTAGCGGGGGGCAAGAGACCCAGTACTTC
TRBV6-2/TRBV6-3	.	.	TRBJ1-1	CASSYGVPGYTEAFF	TGTGCCAGCAGTTATGGAGTTCCAGGGTACACTGAAGCTTTCTTT
TRBV28	.	.	TRBJ2-3	CASRLLTDTQYF	TGTGCCAGCAGACTTTTAACAGATACGCAGTATTTT
TRBV19	.	.	TRBJ1-6	CASSIDNSYSPLHF	TGTGCCAGTAGTATAGATAACAGTTATTCACCCCTCCACTTT
TRBV2	.	TRBD1	TRBJ1-4	CASRGDSREKLFF	TGTGCCAGCAGGGGGGACAGCAGGGAAAAACTGTTTTTT
TRBV29-1	.	TRBD1	TRBJ2-7	CSAGQGSVEQYF	TGCAGCGCCGGACAGGGGTCGGTCGAGCAGTACTTC
TRBV11-3	.	.	TRBJ1-2	CASSGGGIRNYGYTF	TGTGCCAGCAGCGGAGGGGGGATCCGGAACTATGGCTACACCTTC
TRBV7-8	.	.	TRBJ1-1	CASSLEGLGTEAFF	TGTGCCAGCAGCTTAGAGGGGTTAGGCACTGAAGCTTTCTTT
TRBV6-6	.	.	TRBJ1-1	CASTQGLNTEAFF	TGTGCCAGCACCCAGGGACTGAACACTGAAGCTTTCTTT
TRBV7-9	once	.	TRBJ2-1	CATRLNEQFF	TGTGCCACCAGGTTGAATGAGCAGTTCTTC
TRBV2	.	.	TRBJ2-3	CASSVSGPKNTDTQYF	TGTGCCAGCAGTGTTTCAGGACCCAAGAACACAGATACGCAGTATTTT
TRBV3-1/TRBV3-2	.	TRBD1	TRBJ2-7	CASFGTGGYEQYF	TGTGCCAGCTTCGGGACAGGGGGCTACGAGCAGTACTTC
TRBV5-4	once	.	TRBJ2-1	CASSSLDGSSYNEQFF	TGTGCCAGCAGCTCACTCGACGGAAGCTCCTACAATGAGCAGTTCTTC
TRBV5-6	.	.	TRBJ2-3	CASSLADSLTQYF	TGTGCCAGCAGCTTGGCGGACTCTCTGACGCAGTATTTT
TRBV27	.	.	TRBJ1-4	CASSLGLGDEKLFF	TGTGCCAGCAGCCTAGGATTGGGGGATGAAAAACTGTTTTTT
TRBV7-9	.	.	TRBJ2-2	CASSETSSARELFF	TGTGCCAGCAGCGAAACCTCGTCGGCAAGGGAGCTGTTTTTT
TRBV7-3	.	.	TRBJ2-2	CASSLTLAPGELFF	TGTGCCAGCAGCTTAACGTTGGCTCCCGGGGAGCTGTTTTTT
TRBV30	.	.	TRBJ2-6	CAWSAPRASTGANVLTF	TGTGCCTGGAGTGCCCCAAGGGCTAGTACTGGGGCCAACGTCCTGACTTTC
TRBV30	.	.	TRBJ2-2	CAWSVGSTGELFF	TGTGCCTGGAGTGTAGGAAGTACCGGGGAGCTGTTTTTT
TRBV3-1/TRBV3-2	.	.	TRBJ1-2	CASSQDIMGRDGYTF	TGTGCCAGCAGCCAAGACATTATGGGACGGGATGGCTACACCTTC
TRBV6-2/TRBV6-3	.	.	TRBJ2-3	CASSLWGGRTADTQYF	TGTGCCAGCAGCCTTTGGGGGGGCAGGACGGCAGATACGCAGTATTTT
TRBV28	.	.	TRBJ1-4	CASTDATNEKLFF	TGTGCCAGCACGGACGCAACTAATGAAAAACTGTTTTTT
TRBV9	.	.	TRBJ1-4	CASSVEGRPPDEKLFF	TGTGCCAGCAGCGTAGAGGGGAGACCGCCGGATGAAAAACTGTTTTTT
TRBV2	.	.	TRBJ2-2	CASSPQGPNTGELFF	TGTGCCAGCAGTCCACAGGGCCCGAACACCGGGGAGCTGTTTTTT
TRBV5-1	.	.	TRBJ2-7	CASSLLGASYEQYF	TGCGCCAGCAGCCTATTGGGGGCCTCCTACGAGCAGTACTTC
TRBV10-2	.	.	TRBJ1-2	CASSESNVYWSYGYTF	TGCGCCAGCAGTGAGTCGAACGTTTATTGGAGCTATGGCTACACCTTC
TRBV29-1	.	.	TRBJ1-2	CSASYSTNYGYTF	TGCAGCGCCAGTTACAGTACTAACTATGGCTACACCTTC
TRBV9	once	.	TRBJ1-1	CASSVGGSTEAFF	TGTGCCAGCAGCGTAGGGGGTTCCACTGAAGCTTTCTTT
TRBV7-2	.	.	TRBJ1-1	CASSLGLGDTEAFF	TGTGCCAGCAGCTTAGGCCTAGGGGACACTGAAGCTTTCTTT
TRBV19	.	.	TRBJ2-3	CASSRGRQVTDTQYF	TGTGCCAGTAGTCGGGGACGACAGGTTACAGATACGCAGTATTTT
TRBV28	.	.	TRBJ2-2	CASGGAGENTGELFF	TGTGCCAGCGGAGGGGCAGGAGAGAACACCGGGGAGCTGTTTTTT
TRBV28	.	TRBD2	TRBJ2-7	CASAGTIPGEQYF	TGTGCCAGCGCGGGGACTATCCCCGGCGAGCAGTACTTC
TRBV27	once	.	TRBJ2-7	CASSFPLGEQYF	TGTGCCAGCAGTTTCCCCTTGGGGGAGCAGTACTTC
TRBV5-1	.	TRBD2	TRBJ2-3	CASRQWGLATDTQYF	TGCGCCAGCAGGCAATGGGGACTAGCGACAGATACGCAGTATTTT
TRBV21-1	.	.	TRBJ1-1	CASSKEGFEAFF	TGTGCCAGCAGCAAAGAAGGGTTTGAAGCTTTCTTT